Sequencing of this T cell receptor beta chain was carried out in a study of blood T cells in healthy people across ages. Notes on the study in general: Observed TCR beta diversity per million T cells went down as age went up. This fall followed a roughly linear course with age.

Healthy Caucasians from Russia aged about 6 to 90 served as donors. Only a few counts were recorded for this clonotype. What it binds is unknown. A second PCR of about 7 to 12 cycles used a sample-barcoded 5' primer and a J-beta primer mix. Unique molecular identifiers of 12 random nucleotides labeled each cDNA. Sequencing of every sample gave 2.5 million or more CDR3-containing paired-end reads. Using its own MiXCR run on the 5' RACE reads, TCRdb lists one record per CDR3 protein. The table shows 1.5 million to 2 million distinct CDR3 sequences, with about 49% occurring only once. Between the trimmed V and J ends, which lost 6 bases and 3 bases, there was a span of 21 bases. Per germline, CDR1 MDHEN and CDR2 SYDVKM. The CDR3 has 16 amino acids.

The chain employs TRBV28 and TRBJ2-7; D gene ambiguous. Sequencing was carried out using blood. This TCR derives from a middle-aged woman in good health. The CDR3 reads CASSSLRLDGFYEQYF. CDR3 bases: TGTGCCAGCAGCTCCCTCAGACTCGACGGTTTCTACGAGCAGTACTTC.